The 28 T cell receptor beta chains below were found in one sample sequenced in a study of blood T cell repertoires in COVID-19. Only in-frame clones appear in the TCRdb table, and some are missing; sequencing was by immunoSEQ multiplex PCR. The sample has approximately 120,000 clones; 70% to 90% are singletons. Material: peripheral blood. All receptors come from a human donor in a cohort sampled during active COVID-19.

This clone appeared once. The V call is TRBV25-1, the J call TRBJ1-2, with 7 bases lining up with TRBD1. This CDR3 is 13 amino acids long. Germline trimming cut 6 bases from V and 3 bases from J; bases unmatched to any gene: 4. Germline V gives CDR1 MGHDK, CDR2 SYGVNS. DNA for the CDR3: TGTGCCAGCAGGAGCGACAGGGACTATGGCTACACCTTC. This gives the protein CASRSDRDYGYTF.

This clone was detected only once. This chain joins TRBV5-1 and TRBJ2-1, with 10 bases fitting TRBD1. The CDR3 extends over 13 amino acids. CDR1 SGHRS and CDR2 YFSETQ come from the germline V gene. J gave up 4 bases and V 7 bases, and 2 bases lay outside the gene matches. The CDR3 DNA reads TGCGCCAGCGGACAGGGGGGGTACAATGAGCAGTTCTTC. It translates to CASGQGGYNEQFF.

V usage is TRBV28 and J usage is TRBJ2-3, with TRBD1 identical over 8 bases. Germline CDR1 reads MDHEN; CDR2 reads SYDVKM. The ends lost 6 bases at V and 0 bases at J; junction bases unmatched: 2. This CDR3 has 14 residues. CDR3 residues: CASRTGGSTDTQYF. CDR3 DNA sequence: TGTGCCAGCAGAACAGGGGGAAGCACAGATACGCAGTATTTT.

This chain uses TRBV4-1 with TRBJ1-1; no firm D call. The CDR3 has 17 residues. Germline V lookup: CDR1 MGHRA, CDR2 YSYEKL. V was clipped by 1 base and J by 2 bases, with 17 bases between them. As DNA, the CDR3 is TGCGCCAGCAGCCAAGTGTTTACGGGGATGGCTAACACTGAAGCTTTCTTT. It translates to CASSQVFTGMANTEAFF.

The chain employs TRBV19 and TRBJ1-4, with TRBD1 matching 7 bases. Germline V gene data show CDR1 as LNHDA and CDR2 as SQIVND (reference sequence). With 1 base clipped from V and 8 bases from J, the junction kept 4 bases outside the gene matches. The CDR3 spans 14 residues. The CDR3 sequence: CASSIATGEEKLFF. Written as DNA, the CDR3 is TGTGCCAGTAGTATAGCTACAGGGGAGGAAAAACTGTTTTTT.

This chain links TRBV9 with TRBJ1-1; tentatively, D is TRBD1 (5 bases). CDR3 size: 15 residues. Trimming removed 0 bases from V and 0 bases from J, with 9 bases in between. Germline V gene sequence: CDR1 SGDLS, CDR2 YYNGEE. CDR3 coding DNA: TGTGCCAGCAGCGTAGTCGAGGACATGAACACTGAAGCTTTCTTT. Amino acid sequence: CASSVVEDMNTEAFF.

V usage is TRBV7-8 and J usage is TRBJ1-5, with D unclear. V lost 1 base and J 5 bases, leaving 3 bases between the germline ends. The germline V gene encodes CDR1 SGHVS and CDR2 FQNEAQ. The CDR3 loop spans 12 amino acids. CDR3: CASSLGHQPQHF. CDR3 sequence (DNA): TGTGCCAGCAGCTTAGGGCATCAGCCCCAGCATTTT.

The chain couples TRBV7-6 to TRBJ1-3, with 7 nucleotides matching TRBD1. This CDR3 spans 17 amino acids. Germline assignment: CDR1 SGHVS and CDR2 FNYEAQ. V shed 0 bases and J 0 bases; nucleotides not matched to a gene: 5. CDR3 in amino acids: CASSLAQGGYSGNTIYF. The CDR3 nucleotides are TGTGCCAGCAGCTTAGCGCAGGGGGGTTACTCTGGAAACACCATATATTTT. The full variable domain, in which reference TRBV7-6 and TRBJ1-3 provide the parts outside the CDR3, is GAGVSQSPRYKVTKRGQDVALRCDPISGHVSLYWYRQALGQGPEFLTYFNYEAQQDKSGLPNDRFSAERPEGSISTLTIQRTEQRDSAMYRCASSLAQGGYSGNTIYFGEGSWLTVV.

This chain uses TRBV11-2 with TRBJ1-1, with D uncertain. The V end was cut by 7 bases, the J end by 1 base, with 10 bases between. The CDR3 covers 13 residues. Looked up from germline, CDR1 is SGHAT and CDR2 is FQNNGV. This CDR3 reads CASNYGGNTEAFF. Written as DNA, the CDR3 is TGTGCCAGCAACTATGGAGGGAACACTGAAGCTTTCTTT.

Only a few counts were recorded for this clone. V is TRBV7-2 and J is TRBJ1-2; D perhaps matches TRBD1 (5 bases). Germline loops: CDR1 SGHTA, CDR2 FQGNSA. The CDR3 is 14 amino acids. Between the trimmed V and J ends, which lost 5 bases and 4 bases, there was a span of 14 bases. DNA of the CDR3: TGTGCCAGCAGCATCTCAGGGTATGGCTATGGCTACACCTTC. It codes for CASSISGYGYGYTF.

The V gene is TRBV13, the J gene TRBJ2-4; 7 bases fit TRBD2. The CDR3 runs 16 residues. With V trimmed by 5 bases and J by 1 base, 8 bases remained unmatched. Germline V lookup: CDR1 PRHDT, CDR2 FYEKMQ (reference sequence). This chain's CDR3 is CASSRRGVVAKNIQYF. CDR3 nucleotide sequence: TGTGCCAGCAGCCGACGGGGGGTTGTCGCCAAAAACATTCAGTACTTC. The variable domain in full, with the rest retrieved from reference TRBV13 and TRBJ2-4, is AAGVIQSPRHLIKEKRETATLKCYPIPRHDTVYWYQQGPGQDPQFLISFYEKMQSDKGSIPDRFSAQQFSDYHSELNMSSLELGDSALYFCASSRRGVVAKNIQYFGAGTRLSVL.

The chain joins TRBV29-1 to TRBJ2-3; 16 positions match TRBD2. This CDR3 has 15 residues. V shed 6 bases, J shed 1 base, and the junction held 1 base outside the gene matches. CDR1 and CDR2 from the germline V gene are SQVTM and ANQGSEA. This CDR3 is CSVGTSGGGTDTQYF. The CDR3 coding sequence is TGCAGCGTCGGGACTAGCGGGGGGGGCACAGATACGCAGTATTTT.

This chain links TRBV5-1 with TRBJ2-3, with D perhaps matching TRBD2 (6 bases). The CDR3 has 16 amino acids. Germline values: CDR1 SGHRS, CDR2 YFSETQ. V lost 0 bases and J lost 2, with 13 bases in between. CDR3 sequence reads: CASSLVAGPITDTQYF. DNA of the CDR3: TGCGCCAGCAGCTTGGTGGCGGGGCCTATCACAGATACGCAGTATTTT. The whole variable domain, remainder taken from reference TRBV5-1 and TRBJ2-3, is KAGVTQTPRYLIKTRGQQVTLSCSPISGHRSVSWYQQTPGQGLQFLFEYFSETQRNKGNFPGRFSGRQFSNSRSEMNVSTLELGDSALYLCASSLVAGPITDTQYFGPGTRLTVL.

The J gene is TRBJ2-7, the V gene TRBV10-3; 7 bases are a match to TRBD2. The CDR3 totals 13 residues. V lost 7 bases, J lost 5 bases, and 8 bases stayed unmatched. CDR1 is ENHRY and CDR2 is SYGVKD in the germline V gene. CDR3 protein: CAIKERGSHEQYF. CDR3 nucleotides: TGTGCCATCAAAGAGCGGGGTTCCCACGAGCAGTACTTC.

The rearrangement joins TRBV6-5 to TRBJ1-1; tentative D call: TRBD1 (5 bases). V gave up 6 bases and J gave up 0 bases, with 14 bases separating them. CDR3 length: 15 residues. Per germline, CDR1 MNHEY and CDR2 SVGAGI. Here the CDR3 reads CASSGKGHLNTEAFF. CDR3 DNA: TGTGCCAGCAGCGGAAAGGGGCATTTGAACACTGAAGCTTTCTTT.

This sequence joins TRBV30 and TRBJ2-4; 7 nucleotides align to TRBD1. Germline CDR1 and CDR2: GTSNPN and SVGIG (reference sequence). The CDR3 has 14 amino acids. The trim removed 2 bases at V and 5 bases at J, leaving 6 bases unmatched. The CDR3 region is CAWSWAGGQNIQYF. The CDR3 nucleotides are TGTGCCTGGAGTTGGGCAGGGGGACAAAACATTCAGTACTTC.

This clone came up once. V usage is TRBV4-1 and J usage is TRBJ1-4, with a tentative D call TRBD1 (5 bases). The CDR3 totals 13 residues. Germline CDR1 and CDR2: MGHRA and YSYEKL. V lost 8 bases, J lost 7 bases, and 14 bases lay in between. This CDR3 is CASRTAGGEKLFF. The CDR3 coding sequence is TGCGCCAGCCGAACCGCGGGGGGTGAAAAACTGTTTTTT.

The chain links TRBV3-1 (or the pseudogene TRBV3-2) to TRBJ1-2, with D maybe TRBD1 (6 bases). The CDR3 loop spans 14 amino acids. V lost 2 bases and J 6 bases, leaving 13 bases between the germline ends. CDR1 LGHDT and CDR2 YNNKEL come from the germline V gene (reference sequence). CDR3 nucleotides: TGTGCCAGCAGCCAACTACAGGGCGGTCATGGCTACACCTTC. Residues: CASSQLQGGHGYTF.

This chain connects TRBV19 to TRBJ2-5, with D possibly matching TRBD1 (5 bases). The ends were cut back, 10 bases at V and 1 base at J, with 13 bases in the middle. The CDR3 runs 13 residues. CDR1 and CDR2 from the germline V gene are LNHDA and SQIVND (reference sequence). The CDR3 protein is CATQRGIQETQYF. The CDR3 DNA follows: TGTGCCACCCAAAGGGGAATCCAAGAGACCCAGTACTTC.

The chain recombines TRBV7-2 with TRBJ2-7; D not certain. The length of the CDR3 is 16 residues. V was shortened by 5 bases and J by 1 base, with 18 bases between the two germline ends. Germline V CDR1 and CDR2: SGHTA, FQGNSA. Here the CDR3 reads CASSLDARVFSYEQYF. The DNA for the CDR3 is TGTGCCAGCAGCCTAGATGCACGGGTATTTTCCTACGAGCAGTACTTC.

The CDR3 sequence is CASSEGLAIYEQYF. CDR3 bases: TGTGCCAGCAGTGAGGGACTAGCTATCTACGAGCAGTACTTC. V and J are TRBV2 and TRBJ2-7; 9 bases are a match to TRBD2. This CDR3 has 14 amino acids. The J segment lost 3 bases and the V segment lost 3 bases, leaving 3 bases of the junction unmatched. In germline, CDR1 is SNHLY, CDR2 FYNNEI.

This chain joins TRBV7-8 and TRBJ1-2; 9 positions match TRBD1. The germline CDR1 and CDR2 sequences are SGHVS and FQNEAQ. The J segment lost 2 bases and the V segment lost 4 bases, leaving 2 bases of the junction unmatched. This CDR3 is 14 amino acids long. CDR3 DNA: TGTGCCAGCAGCTCCACAGGGGGCAACTATGGCTACACCTTC. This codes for CASSSTGGNYGYTF.

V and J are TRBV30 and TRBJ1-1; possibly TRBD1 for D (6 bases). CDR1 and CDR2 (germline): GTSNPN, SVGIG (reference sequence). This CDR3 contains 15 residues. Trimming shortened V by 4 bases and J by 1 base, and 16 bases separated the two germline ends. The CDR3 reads CAWTRIRGQNTEAFF. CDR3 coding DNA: TGTGCCTGGACAAGGATCAGGGGACAGAACACTGAAGCTTTCTTT.

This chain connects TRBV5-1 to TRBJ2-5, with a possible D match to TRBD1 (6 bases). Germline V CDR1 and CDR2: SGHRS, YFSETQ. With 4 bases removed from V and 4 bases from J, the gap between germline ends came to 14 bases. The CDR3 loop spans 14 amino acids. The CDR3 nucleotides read TGCGCCAGCAGCCGACAGGCAGGGGCAGAGACCCAGTACTTC. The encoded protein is CASSRQAGAETQYF.

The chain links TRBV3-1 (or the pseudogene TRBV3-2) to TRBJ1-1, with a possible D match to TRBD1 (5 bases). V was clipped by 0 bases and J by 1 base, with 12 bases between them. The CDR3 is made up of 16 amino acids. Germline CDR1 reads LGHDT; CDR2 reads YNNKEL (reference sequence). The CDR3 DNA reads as TGTGCCAGCAGCCAAGATCTCGGTCAGGGGAACACTGAAGCTTTCTTT. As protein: CASSQDLGQGNTEAFF.

CDR3 coding DNA: TGTGCCAGCAGCCGAGGGACAGACTACGAGCAGTACTTC. This encodes CASSRGTDYEQYF. The rearrangement uses TRBV3-1 (or the pseudogene TRBV3-2) and TRBJ2-7; 7 bases fit TRBD1. The CDR3 spans 13 residues. The V gene end was trimmed by 4 bases and the J gene end by 3 bases; junction bases not matched to a gene: 3. From germline, CDR1 is LGHDT and CDR2 YNNKEL (reference sequence).

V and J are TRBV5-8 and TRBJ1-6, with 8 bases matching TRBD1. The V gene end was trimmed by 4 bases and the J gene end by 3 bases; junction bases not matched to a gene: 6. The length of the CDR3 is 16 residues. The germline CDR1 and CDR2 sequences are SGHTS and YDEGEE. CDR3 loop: CASSTGQGLYNSPLHF. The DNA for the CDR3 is TGTGCCAGCAGCACAGGACAGGGCCTCTATAATTCACCCCTCCACTTT. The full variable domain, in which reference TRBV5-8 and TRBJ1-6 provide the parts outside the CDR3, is EAGVTQSPTHLIKTRGQQATLRCSPISGHTSVYWYQQALGLGLQFLLWYDEGEERNRGNFPPRFSGRQFPNYSSELNVNALELEDSALYLCASSTGQGLYNSPLHFGNGTRLTVT.

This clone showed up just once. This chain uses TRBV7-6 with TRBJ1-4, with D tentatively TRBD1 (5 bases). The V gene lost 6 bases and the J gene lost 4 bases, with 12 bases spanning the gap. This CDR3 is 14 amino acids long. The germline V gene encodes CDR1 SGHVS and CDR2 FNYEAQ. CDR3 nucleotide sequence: TGTGCCAGCAGGGCAGGGATAGTTAATGAAAAACTGTTTTTT. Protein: CASRAGIVNEKLFF.